This TCR beta chain was documented in a study of tissue T cells after allogeneic stem cell transplantation. TCRdb's copy holds only in-frame clones and misses some; the assay was immunoSEQ multiplex PCR. The repertoire holds about 21,000 clones, with 69% as singletons. The study's findings and limits: Limitations included a small, clinically heterogeneous cohort and limited sampling depth. Only a limited share of tissue TCRs appeared in blood or spleen. Few T cell clones were shared across patients, but motif clusters showed tissue-specific shared signatures. Within patients, tissue anatomy strongly shaped TCR repertoire composition.

After removal of 1 base from V and 4 bases from J, the junction contained 4 bases not matched to a gene. Germline CDR1 reads NNHNN; CDR2 reads SYGAGS (reference sequence). The CDR3 is 16 amino acids. In the case of this clone: As yet, its antigen is unknown. Germline and genes: mouse. The read terminates 1 residue before the CDR3 end, so the remaining end is supplied by the germline J gene.

Sequenced: blood. This chain connects TRBV13-2 to TRBJ2-2; 10 bases are a match to TRBD2. The receptor was derived from a female BALB/c mouse in good health. The mouse line has the MHC haplotype H2-d. The CDR3 loop is CASGDLGGPGTGQLYF. The CDR3 bases that were read are TGTGCCAGCGGTGATCTGGGGGGGCCGGGCACCGGGCAGCTCTAC.